The T cell receptor (beta chain) under discussion was sequenced for a study of T cells in Graves' hyperthyroidism and ophthalmopathy (dated by TCRdb to between 2019 and 2020). Looking at the study overall: Peripheral blood was collected at initial diagnosis, before any treatment. An independent validation cohort of around 19 hyperthyroidism patients and roughly 16 patients who later progressed to ophthalmopathy tested prospective prediction of ophthalmopathy. To identify distinguishing TCR V-J signatures, a discovery cohort of 100 or so patients was used, comprising 40 to 45 with Graves' ophthalmopathy and under 60 with stable Graves' hyperthyroidism. After sampling, hyperthyroidism patients received methimazole starting at 30 mg daily, and ophthalmopathy patients received high-dose intravenous methylprednisolone. The paper describes TCR Vbeta CDR3 sequencing of 135 peripheral blood samples, made up of 40 to 45 ophthalmopathy patients, roughly 72 hyperthyroidism patients and 17 progressor patients. The roughly 100 discovery patients were randomly divided into training and test sets at a 7:3 ratio. In several Graves' hyperthyroidism patients, the study also compared T-cell repertoires from thyroid tissue with T-cell repertoires from blood. General findings and caveats noted by the study authors: Sample size was not statistically predetermined, and blinding of investigators to group allocation was not performed. Ophthalmopathy was separated from stable hyperthyroidism by a 13 V-J signature model, with around 90% sensitivity and about 81% specificity obtained in cross-validation and 80%/75% obtained in testing. In validation, the model predicted progression to ophthalmopathy a median of about 6 months before onset, with 65% to 71% sensitivity and more than 72% specificity. Most expanded thyroid clonotypes (frequency above 0.001) were also detected in blood, a finding suggesting that blood repertoires may reflect thyroid immune responses.

This clonotype has just a few counts. The clone's antigen remains unknown. Base-call qualities are not available, and no considerably larger clone is one nucleotide away. TCR beta CDR3 regions were amplified from RNA transcripts. The first round of RT-PCR for the TCR CDR3 was performed with the HTBI primer set and the Qiagen OneStep RT-PCR kit. A second multiplex PCR round built the libraries, followed by size selection and purification. Sequencing of the libraries was done on an Illumina HiSeq2000 using paired-end 100 bp reads. The authors' analysis ran thus. SOAPnuke was used to process the raw data, throwing out any read that contained adapters or uncalled bases, had a mean Phred below 15, or lacked an exact constant-primer or identifier match. High-quality paired reads were merged with COPE v1.2.5, and unique nucleotide sequences were defined as clonotypes. MiTCR v1.1 was used to align the clonotypes against IMGT TRBV, TRBD and TRBJ reference segments. Only V-J combinations with frequency above 0.0001, covering 99% to 99.2% of repertoires, were analysed. The TCS score was defined as the ratio of F50 (clonal expansion) to E x V (chaos), calculated using BLOSUM62-based TCRdist between CDR3 peptides within each V-J. Welch's t-statistics and random forest reduced some 510 V-J features to some 14, which were used in a naive Bayes classifier (R e1071). TCRdb reprocessed the public reads (quality trimming at Q25 with fastp, clone calling with MiXCR) and kept in-frame beta chains. Rows with one shared CDR3 protein collapse into an entry with the most common genes and DNA. These V and J calls are TCRdb output, not the study's own analysis. The sample table lists 300,000 to 450,000 distinct CDR3 sequences, 20% to 30% of them with a count of one. More than 60% of the sample is held by the ten biggest clonotypes.

V is shortened by 7 bases, J by 4 bases, and the region joining them spans 11 bases. The germline V gene yields SQVTM for CDR1 and ANQGSEA for CDR2. The CDR3 contains 12 residues, cysteine and phenylalanine counted. Only CDR3 DNA is held: 36 bases, read in frame from base 1. Stable Graves' hyperthyroidism was defined as no progression to ophthalmopathy during 18 months of follow-up. Hyperthyroidism patients were newly diagnosed, had a disease duration of under 2 months, and were aged 18 to 65 years. Exclusion was applied to patients with uncontrolled infections, other autoimmune diseases, pregnancy or lactation. Clinical symptoms, serum thyroxine and TRAb, thyroid ultrasound, and orbital computed tomography formed the basis for the diagnoses. Ficoll-Paque density gradient centrifugation was used to isolate PBMCs from approximately 10 ml of fresh peripheral blood. Total RNA was extracted with Trizol reagent, and quality was checked on an Agilent 2100 Bioanalyzer.

The chain joins TRBV29-1 to TRBJ1-3, with a tentative D gene TRBD1 over 6 matching bases. The sample taken for sequencing was blood. The source of this sequence is a middle-aged man with Graves' hyperthyroidism. The nucleotide sequence reads as follows: TGCAGCGGAGATGGACAGGGAAACACCATATATTTT. Its protein is CSGDGQGNTIYF.